This T cell receptor (beta chain) was recovered during a study of T cells after yellow fever vaccination (dated by TCRdb to between 2017 and 2020). As for the study more broadly: Libraries from fractions with low cell numbers were prepared with the SMART-Seq v4 Ultra Low Input RNA kit. To track T-cell clones before and after primary and booster YFV17D yellow fever vaccination, bulk TCR alpha and beta repertoires were sequenced longitudinally. Two healthy male donors made up the cohort, one aged 18 to 29 years and the other aged 30 to 40 years. Bulk PBMC replicates and cell subsets were isolated from blood drawn at multiple timepoints before and after both primary and secondary immunization. Findings and caveats that apply to the study as a whole: Compared with the primary T-cell response, the secondary T-cell response was faster but weaker, reaching its peak on day 5 rather than on day 15. FACS-sorted repertoires could contain abundant contaminating clonotypes from the bulk population, so computational filtering was required. Most clones expanded after primary vaccination were re-detected after the booster (approximately 96% of CD4 and about nine tenths of CD8), suggesting broad memory maintenance. Because the study included only a couple of donors, the extent to which the findings can be generalized is limited. A small fraction of clonotypes showed up in both the CD4 and CD8 compartments, probably as a result of convergent recombination.

According to the study, the label for this sample's treatment or condition signals: live attenuated yellow fever vaccine strain. PBMCs were isolated from peripheral blood using a standard Ficoll-Paque protocol. CD4 and CD8 T-cell fractions were isolated with Dynabeads CD4 and CD8 positive selection kits. RNA was extracted with TriZol from bulk PBMCs, CD4 and CD8 fractions, and dextramer-positive and dextramer-negative fractions. This clonotype was seen only a few times. This clone's antigen is unknown. Base-call qualities are not available, and no considerably larger clone is one nucleotide away. Sequencing instrument: Illumina NovaSeq 6000. TCR cDNA was synthesized by 5'RACE template switching, which introduced a universal primer site and unique molecular identifiers. Priming for cDNA synthesis came from both the TCR alpha and TCR beta constant segments. Libraries were amplified in two PCR steps, with sample barcodes and sequencing adapters added in the second step. Sequencing of libraries was performed on Illumina HiSeq 2500 (2x100 bp) or NovaSeq (2x150 bp). As for the authors' bioinformatics: MIGEC was used to demultiplex reads and collapse the reads into UMI consensus sequences, and MiXCR was used for V(D)J alignment. Vaccine-responding clonotypes were defined with edgeR using replicate PBMC samples, requiring FDR below 0.01 and a log2 fold change above 5 up to day 15. Each bulk clonotype was labeled CD4 or CD8 based on which sequenced repertoire, CD4 or CD8, contained the clonotype at higher abundance. TCRdb reworked the public reads: Q25 trimming with fastp, MiXCR clone assembly, productive beta chains retained. Each record represents a unique CDR3 protein, reported with the most common genes and DNA among its rows. None of the V and J calls come from the authors' own analysis; TCRdb made them. The sample contains 300,000 to 350,000 distinct CDR3 sequences, around 11% of them found a single time. Under 4% of the sample goes to the ten largest clones.

From the germline V gene (reference sequence), CDR1 is MNHNY and CDR2 is SVGAGI. At the junction V is shortened by 8 bases and J by 7 bases, with 9 bases in between. The CDR3 sequence holds 10 residues, the cysteine and phenylalanine included. Solely the CDR3 DNA is kept, with 30 bases framed from the first base. The clonotype originates from a man younger than 30 who received the YFV17D yellow fever vaccine. The sequenced sample was CD4+ T cells sorted from PBMCs, obtained 45 days after the yellow fever booster vaccination. Here the chain combines TRBV6-6 and TRBJ2-7; the best D guess is TRBD2, with 5 bases matching. The CDR3 amino acid sequence is: CASAGGEQYF. In nucleotide form, the sequence is TGTGCCAGCGCAGGCGGGGAGCAGTACTTC.